This paragraph covers one T cell receptor beta chain sequence. The protocol was immunoSEQ multiplex PCR, while the TCRdb copy is restricted to in-frame clones and leaves out a portion. The sample has approximately 250,000 clones, over 80% seen once; the top ten hold approximately 4%. This entry comes from a study of blood T cell repertoires in COVID-19. Germline CDR1 is LGHNA and CDR2 is YNFKEQ. Trimming stripped 2 bases from V and 4 bases from J, with 24 bases between. CDR3 length: 20 amino acids. This chain links TRBV4-2 with TRBJ2-6, with a possible D match to TRBD1 (8 bases). The clonotype comes from a woman in her thirties with acute COVID-19. What was sequenced was PBMCs or T cells enriched from blood (not recorded which). The CDR3 DNA reads TGTGCCAGCAGCCAACCCACCAAAGGGAGGGACAGGTGGGGGGCCAACGTCCTGACTTTC. Its translation is CASSQPTKGRDRWGANVLTF.